A selection of T cell receptor beta chains follows, all from one sample in a study of CD8 T cells in Susac syndrome. TCRdb re-derived calls from the immunoSEQ multiplex PCR reads in MiXCR, one entry per CDR3 protein. The data contain 120,000 or so distinct CDR3 sequences, about 93% of them seen just once; the ten biggest clones take up about 0.098%. Sequencing was carried out using CD4+ T cells from PBMCs. The receptor set was obtained from a human donor in good health. Both conserved end residues are part of each CDR3. Each record gives: CDR3 protein, CDR3 DNA, D gene, clone size, J gene, V gene. The D gene is left open where the match is weak. The listing skips clone size in some rows; elsewhere it reads once, few, many or a size class.

cdr3_aa: CASSTGPITDTQYF
cdr3_nt: TGTGCCAGCAGCACTGGACCAATCACAGATACGCAGTATTTT
d_call: .
clone_size: .
j_call: TRBJ2-3
v_call: TRBV7-3

cdr3_aa: CASSFSWGSPLHF
cdr3_nt: TGTGCCAGCAGTTTCTCGTGGGGTTCACCCCTCCACTTT
d_call: .
clone_size: .
j_call: TRBJ1-6
v_call: TRBV28

cdr3_aa: CSASNGNPQEKLFF
cdr3_nt: TGCAGTGCTTCGAACGGGAACCCACAAGAAAAACTGTTTTTT
d_call: .
clone_size: .
j_call: TRBJ1-4
v_call: TRBV20-1

cdr3_aa: CASSHRRMNTEAFF
cdr3_nt: TGTGCCAGCAGCCACAGAAGGATGAACACTGAAGCTTTCTTT
d_call: .
clone_size: .
j_call: TRBJ1-1
v_call: TRBV12-3/TRBV12-4

cdr3_aa: CASSPQISYEQYF
cdr3_nt: TGTGCCAGCAGTCCCCAGATCTCCTACGAGCAGTACTTC
d_call: .
clone_size: .
j_call: TRBJ2-7
v_call: TRBV2

cdr3_aa: CASSDWEETQYF
cdr3_nt: TGTGCCAGCAGTGACTGGGAGGAGACCCAGTACTTC
d_call: .
clone_size: once
j_call: TRBJ2-5
v_call: TRBV6-1

cdr3_aa: CASSQGRMTYEQYF
cdr3_nt: TGTGCCAGCAGCCAAGGACGGATGACCTACGAGCAGTACTTC
d_call: .
clone_size: .
j_call: TRBJ2-7
v_call: TRBV14

cdr3_aa: CASSSRPTEGGELFF
cdr3_nt: TGCGCCAGCAGCTCCCGACCCACCGAAGGCGGGGAGCTGTTTTTT
d_call: .
clone_size: .
j_call: TRBJ2-2
v_call: TRBV5-1

cdr3_aa: CASKRQGANEQYF
cdr3_nt: TGTGCCAGCAAGCGACAGGGGGCCAACGAGCAGTACTTC
d_call: TRBD1
clone_size: .
j_call: TRBJ2-7
v_call: TRBV6-2/TRBV6-3

cdr3_aa: CASSLALGAQNTEAFF
cdr3_nt: TGTGCCAGCAGCTTAGCGCTGGGGGCTCAGAACACTGAAGCTTTCTTT
d_call: .
clone_size: .
j_call: TRBJ1-1
v_call: TRBV7-9

cdr3_aa: CASSYIQGVHTDTQYF
cdr3_nt: TGTGCCAGCAGTTACATACAGGGGGTCCACACAGATACGCAGTATTTT
d_call: TRBD1
clone_size: .
j_call: TRBJ2-3
v_call: TRBV6-6

cdr3_aa: CASSPGMQWAKNIQYF
cdr3_nt: TGTGCCAGCAGTCCAGGCATGCAGTGGGCCAAAAACATTCAGTACTTC
d_call: .
clone_size: .
j_call: TRBJ2-4
v_call: TRBV28

cdr3_aa: CASRPGTGESGGYTF
cdr3_nt: TGTGCCAGCAGACCCGGGACAGGGGAAAGTGGAGGCTACACCTTC
d_call: TRBD1
clone_size: .
j_call: TRBJ1-2
v_call: TRBV12-3/TRBV12-4

cdr3_aa: CASSQRPPGGELFF
cdr3_nt: TGTGCCAGCAGTCAACGGCCTCCGGGCGGGGAGCTGTTTTTT
d_call: .
clone_size: .
j_call: TRBJ2-2
v_call: TRBV2

cdr3_aa: CASSPEGLGYGYTF
cdr3_nt: TGTGCCAGCTCACCAGAGGGGCTTGGATATGGCTACACCTTC
d_call: .
clone_size: .
j_call: TRBJ1-2
v_call: TRBV18

cdr3_aa: CAWSPRNTEAFF
cdr3_nt: TGTGCCTGGAGTCCGCGAAACACTGAAGCTTTCTTT
d_call: .
clone_size: .
j_call: TRBJ1-1
v_call: TRBV30

cdr3_aa: CASGLVIAARSYNEQFF
cdr3_nt: TGTGCTAGTGGTTTGGTAATAGCGGCTCGCTCCTACAATGAGCAGTTCTTC
d_call: .
clone_size: .
j_call: TRBJ2-1
v_call: TRBV12-5

cdr3_aa: CASSPRTGPGADTQYF
cdr3_nt: TGTGCCAGCAGCCCAAGGACGGGACCGGGGGCAGATACGCAGTATTTT
d_call: .
clone_size: .
j_call: TRBJ2-3
v_call: TRBV9

cdr3_aa: CASTRGQGAHTGELFF
cdr3_nt: TGTGCCAGCACCCGCGGACAGGGGGCCCACACCGGGGAGCTGTTTTTT
d_call: TRBD1
clone_size: .
j_call: TRBJ2-2
v_call: TRBV6-2/TRBV6-3

cdr3_aa: CACQGSGFSYEQYF
cdr3_nt: TGTGCCTGTCAAGGCTCGGGGTTTTCCTACGAGCAGTACTTC
d_call: .
clone_size: once
j_call: TRBJ2-7
v_call: TRBV30

cdr3_aa: CSAPPAIRGEQFF
cdr3_nt: TGCAGTGCTCCACCAGCGATTCGTGGTGAGCAGTTCTTC
d_call: .
clone_size: once
j_call: TRBJ2-1
v_call: TRBV20-1

cdr3_aa: CATSDPKTSGRTETQYF
cdr3_nt: TGTGCCACCAGTGATCCTAAGACTAGCGGGAGAACAGAGACCCAGTACTTC
d_call: TRBD2
clone_size: .
j_call: TRBJ2-5
v_call: TRBV24-1

cdr3_aa: CASSLTQPGYNEQFF
cdr3_nt: TGTGCCAGCAGTCTCACCCAACCGGGGTACAATGAGCAGTTCTTC
d_call: .
clone_size: .
j_call: TRBJ2-1
v_call: TRBV12-3/TRBV12-4

cdr3_aa: CASSFSGTQETQYF
cdr3_nt: TGTGCCAGCAGCTTTTCAGGGACCCAAGAGACCCAGTACTTC
d_call: .
clone_size: few
j_call: TRBJ2-5
v_call: TRBV7-2

cdr3_aa: CASSPLTGGVNEQFF
cdr3_nt: TGCGCCAGCAGCCCCCTGACGGGAGGTGTCAATGAGCAGTTCTTC
d_call: TRBD2
clone_size: .
j_call: TRBJ2-1
v_call: TRBV5-1

cdr3_aa: CSVLGQVNQPQHF
cdr3_nt: TGCAGCGTCCTTGGACAGGTCAATCAGCCCCAGCATTTT
d_call: TRBD1
clone_size: .
j_call: TRBJ1-5
v_call: TRBV29-1

cdr3_aa: CASSLTGLEGYTF
cdr3_nt: TGCGCCAGCAGCTTAACAGGGCTTGAGGGCTACACCTTC
d_call: .
clone_size: .
j_call: TRBJ1-2
v_call: TRBV5-1

cdr3_aa: CASSLGADSSGYNEQFF
cdr3_nt: TGTGCCAGCAGCTTGGGGGCCGACAGTAGCGGGTACAATGAGCAGTTCTTC
d_call: TRBD2
clone_size: once
j_call: TRBJ2-1
v_call: TRBV5-8

cdr3_aa: CSATRTSGGSTDTQYF
cdr3_nt: TGCAGTGCTACTCGGACTAGCGGGGGGTCCACAGATACGCAGTATTTT
d_call: TRBD2
clone_size: .
j_call: TRBJ2-3
v_call: TRBV20-1

cdr3_aa: CAWSAQEVDTQYF
cdr3_nt: TGTGCCTGGAGTGCCCAGGAGGTAGATACGCAGTATTTT
d_call: .
clone_size: .
j_call: TRBJ2-3
v_call: TRBV30

cdr3_aa: CASAPGRIGGYTF
cdr3_nt: TGTGCCAGCGCGCCAGGGAGGATAGGTGGCTACACCTTC
d_call: .
clone_size: .
j_call: TRBJ1-2
v_call: TRBV25-1

cdr3_aa: CASSFLQGDTGELFF
cdr3_nt: TGTGCCAGCAGTTTCCTCCAGGGGGACACCGGGGAGCTGTTTTTT
d_call: TRBD1
clone_size: .
j_call: TRBJ2-2
v_call: TRBV12-3/TRBV12-4

cdr3_aa: CASSLAGHTEAFF
cdr3_nt: TGTGCCAGCAGCTTGGCAGGGCACACTGAAGCTTTCTTT
d_call: .
clone_size: .
j_call: TRBJ1-1
v_call: TRBV7-6

cdr3_aa: CASTHPGGSYNEQFF
cdr3_nt: TGTGCCAGTACCCATCCAGGGGGCTCCTACAATGAGCAGTTCTTC
d_call: TRBD1
clone_size: .
j_call: TRBJ2-1
v_call: TRBV12-3/TRBV12-4

cdr3_aa: CASSPGTFTDTQYF
cdr3_nt: TGTGCCAGCAGCCCGGGGACGTTCACAGATACGCAGTATTTT
d_call: .
clone_size: .
j_call: TRBJ2-3
v_call: TRBV7-2

cdr3_aa: CSVEDGKTSYNEQFF
cdr3_nt: TGCAGCGTTGAAGATGGCAAGACTAGCTACAATGAGCAGTTCTTC
d_call: .
clone_size: .
j_call: TRBJ2-1
v_call: TRBV29-1

cdr3_aa: CASSVAGSGELFF
cdr3_nt: TGTGCCAGCAGTGTCGCAGGGTCCGGGGAGCTGTTTTTT
d_call: .
clone_size: .
j_call: TRBJ2-2
v_call: TRBV6-1

cdr3_aa: CASSLGQGPGPGELFF
cdr3_nt: TGCGCCAGCAGCCTCGGACAGGGACCAGGCCCCGGGGAGCTGTTTTTT
d_call: TRBD1
clone_size: .
j_call: TRBJ2-2
v_call: TRBV5-1

cdr3_aa: CAWSSDTRYNSPLHF
cdr3_nt: TGTGCCTGGAGTTCGGACACCCGTTATAATTCACCCCTCCACTTT
d_call: .
clone_size: .
j_call: TRBJ1-6
v_call: TRBV30

cdr3_aa: CASSLVAGGGEKLFF
cdr3_nt: TGCGCCAGCAGCTTGGTAGCAGGGGGAGGTGAAAAACTGTTTTTT
d_call: TRBD1
clone_size: .
j_call: TRBJ1-4
v_call: TRBV5-1

cdr3_aa: CASSEAAGGSWAEQFF
cdr3_nt: TGTGCCAGCAGTGAAGCAGCGGGAGGATCCTGGGCGGAGCAGTTCTTC
d_call: TRBD2
clone_size: .
j_call: TRBJ2-1
v_call: TRBV6-1

cdr3_aa: CASSWRTSGRPGEQFF
cdr3_nt: TGCGCCAGCAGCTGGAGGACTAGCGGGAGGCCGGGTGAGCAGTTCTTC
d_call: TRBD2
clone_size: .
j_call: TRBJ2-1
v_call: TRBV5-1

cdr3_aa: CASSPGQGETQYF
cdr3_nt: TGTGCCAGCAGCCCTGGACAGGGGGAGACCCAGTACTTC
d_call: TRBD1
clone_size: .
j_call: TRBJ2-5
v_call: TRBV3-1

cdr3_aa: CAWSAGLSNTEAFF
cdr3_nt: TGTGCCTGGAGTGCTGGTCTCTCGAACACTGAAGCTTTCTTT
d_call: .
clone_size: .
j_call: TRBJ1-1
v_call: TRBV30

cdr3_aa: CASSSSRSGARGVYEQYF
cdr3_nt: TGTGCCAGCAGCTCCTCGCGATCGGGGGCCCGGGGTGTCTACGAGCAGTACTTC
d_call: .
clone_size: few
j_call: TRBJ2-7
v_call: TRBV5-6

cdr3_aa: CASSQQNTGELFF
cdr3_nt: TGTGCCAGCAGCCAACAAAACACCGGGGAGCTGTTTTTT
d_call: .
clone_size: .
j_call: TRBJ2-2
v_call: TRBV3-1

cdr3_aa: CATSRDLGAISGYTF
cdr3_nt: TGTGCCACCAGCAGAGATCTGGGGGCGATTTCTGGCTACACCTTC
d_call: .
clone_size: .
j_call: TRBJ1-2
v_call: TRBV15

cdr3_aa: CAYCRGAQETQYF
cdr3_nt: TGTGCTTACTGCCGGGGGGCCCAAGAGACCCAGTACTTC
d_call: .
clone_size: .
j_call: TRBJ2-5
v_call: TRBV5-4

cdr3_aa: CSVGTSVRNTQYF
cdr3_nt: TGCAGCGTTGGAACTAGCGTACGAAATACGCAGTATTTT
d_call: TRBD2
clone_size: .
j_call: TRBJ2-3
v_call: TRBV29-1

cdr3_aa: CSVDTRVGTYIQETQYF
cdr3_nt: TGCAGCGTTGATACTCGCGTCGGAACCTACATCCAAGAGACCCAGTACTTC
d_call: .
clone_size: .
j_call: TRBJ2-5
v_call: TRBV29-1

cdr3_aa: CASSPYSSYEQYF
cdr3_nt: TGTGCCAGCTCACCTTACAGCTCCTACGAGCAGTACTTC
d_call: .
clone_size: .
j_call: TRBJ2-7
v_call: TRBV18

cdr3_aa: CASSLMETLAYNEQFF
cdr3_nt: TGTGCCAGCAGTTTAATGGAGACCCTCGCTTACAATGAGCAGTTCTTC
d_call: .
clone_size: .
j_call: TRBJ2-1
v_call: TRBV27

cdr3_aa: CASMLYGGGDTQYF
cdr3_nt: TGTGCCAGCATGCTCTACGGGGGAGGAGATACGCAGTATTTT
d_call: .
clone_size: .
j_call: TRBJ2-3
v_call: TRBV3-1

cdr3_aa: CASSQDPIGSSLTGNTIYF
cdr3_nt: TGCGCCAGCAGCCAAGATCCAATCGGCAGCTCGCTTACTGGAAACACCATATATTTT
d_call: .
clone_size: .
j_call: TRBJ1-3
v_call: TRBV4-3

cdr3_aa: CASSFRGMSYGYTF
cdr3_nt: TGTGCCAGCAGTTTCCGAGGGATGAGCTATGGCTACACCTTC
d_call: .
clone_size: .
j_call: TRBJ1-2
v_call: TRBV27

cdr3_aa: CASSQRGGGWGAEAFF
cdr3_nt: TGTGCCAGCAGCCAACGTGGCGGGGGCTGGGGAGCTGAAGCTTTCTTT
d_call: .
clone_size: .
j_call: TRBJ1-1
v_call: TRBV3-1

cdr3_aa: CASRRGPGQSDEQFF
cdr3_nt: TGTGCCAGCAGGCGTGGGCCCGGGCAGTCCGATGAGCAGTTCTTC
d_call: .
clone_size: .
j_call: TRBJ2-1
v_call: TRBV7-9